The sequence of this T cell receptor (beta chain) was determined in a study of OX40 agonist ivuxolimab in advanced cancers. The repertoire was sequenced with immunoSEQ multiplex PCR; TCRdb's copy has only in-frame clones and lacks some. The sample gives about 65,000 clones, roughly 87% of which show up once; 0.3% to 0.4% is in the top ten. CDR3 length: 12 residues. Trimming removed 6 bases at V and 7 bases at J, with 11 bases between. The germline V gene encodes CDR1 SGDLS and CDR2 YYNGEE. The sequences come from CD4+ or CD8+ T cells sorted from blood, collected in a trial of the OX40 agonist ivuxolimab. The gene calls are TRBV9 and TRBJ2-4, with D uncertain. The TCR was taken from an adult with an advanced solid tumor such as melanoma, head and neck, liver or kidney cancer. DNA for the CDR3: TGTGCCAGCAAAGAAGGTGTGAACATTCAGTACTTC. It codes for CASKEGVNIQYF.